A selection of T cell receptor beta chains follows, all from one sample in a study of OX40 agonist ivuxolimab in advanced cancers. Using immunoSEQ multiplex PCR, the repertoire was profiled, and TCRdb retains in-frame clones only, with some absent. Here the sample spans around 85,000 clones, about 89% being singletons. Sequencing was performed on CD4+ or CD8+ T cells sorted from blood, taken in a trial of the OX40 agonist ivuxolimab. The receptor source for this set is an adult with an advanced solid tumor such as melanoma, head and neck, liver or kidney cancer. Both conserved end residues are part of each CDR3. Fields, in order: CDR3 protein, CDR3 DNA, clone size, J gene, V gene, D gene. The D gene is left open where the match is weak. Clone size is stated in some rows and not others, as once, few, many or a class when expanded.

CDR3: CASSVYDRDTEAFF
DNA: TGTGCCAGCTCAGTATACGACAGAGACACTGAAGCTTTCTTT
size: NA
J: TRBJ1-1
V: TRBV18
D: NA

CDR3: CASSLIPNEQFF
DNA: TGTGCCAGCAGCTTAATCCCCAATGAGCAGTTCTTC
size: NA
J: TRBJ2-1
V: TRBV7-9
D: NA

CDR3: CASSFMGVGNTDTQYF
DNA: TGTGCCAGCAGTTTTATGGGCGTGGGGAACACAGATACGCAGTATTTT
size: NA
J: TRBJ2-3
V: TRBV28
D: NA

CDR3: CASRRKGPSTDTQYF
DNA: TGTGCCAGCAGACGCAAGGGGCCTAGCACAGATACGCAGTATTTT
size: NA
J: TRBJ2-3
V: TRBV25-1
D: NA

CDR3: CASSLAGWADTQYF
DNA: TGTGCCAGCAGCTTGGCGGGGTGGGCAGATACGCAGTATTTT
size: few
J: TRBJ2-3
V: TRBV5-4
D: NA

CDR3: CASSPQKSFRVLGEQYF
DNA: TGTGCCAGCTCACCACAGAAGAGCTTCAGGGTATTGGGGGAGCAGTACTTC
size: NA
J: TRBJ2-7
V: TRBV18
D: NA

CDR3: CASYSGGGYGYTF
DNA: TGTGCCAGCTACTCAGGGGGCGGCTATGGCTACACCTTC
size: NA
J: TRBJ1-2
V: TRBV19
D: TRBD1

CDR3: CASSVGQGAVANVLTF
DNA: TGTGCCAGCTCAGTCGGACAGGGGGCGGTGGCCAACGTCCTGACTTTC
size: few
J: TRBJ2-6
V: TRBV18
D: TRBD1

CDR3: CARSLVGAGNYGYTF
DNA: TGTGCCAGAAGCTTGGTAGGGGCGGGAAACTATGGCTACACCTTC
size: NA
J: TRBJ1-2
V: TRBV5-3
D: NA

CDR3: CASSPGGGRSYEQYF
DNA: TGTGCCAGCAGCCCAGGGGGCGGTAGGTCCTACGAGCAGTACTTC
size: once
J: TRBJ2-7
V: TRBV7-3
D: TRBD1

CDR3: CASSLGGLAGAYEQYF
DNA: TGTGCCAGCAGCTTAGGGGGACTAGCGGGGGCCTACGAGCAGTACTTC
size: NA
J: TRBJ2-7
V: TRBV7-2
D: TRBD2

CDR3: CASSFTDPVVRSIQYF
DNA: TGTGCCAGCTCATTCACGGACCCGGTGGTTAGGAGCATTCAGTACTTC
size: NA
J: TRBJ2-4
V: TRBV18
D: NA

CDR3: CASQQGAGTKFYEQYF
DNA: TGTGCCAGTCAACAGGGGGCCGGGACAAAATTCTACGAGCAGTACTTC
size: once
J: TRBJ2-7
V: TRBV19
D: TRBD1

CDR3: CASRGGSQGDSKQPQHF
DNA: TGTGCCAGCAGAGGGGGTTCCCAAGGGGATTCCAAACAGCCCCAGCATTTT
size: NA
J: TRBJ1-5
V: TRBV6-4
D: NA

CDR3: CASSGWAGELFF
DNA: TGTGCCAGCAGCGGGTGGGCCGGGGAGCTGTTTTTT
size: NA
J: TRBJ2-2
V: TRBV7-8
D: NA

CDR3: CASSSTGSYYNEQFF
DNA: TGTGCCAGCAGCTCAACAGGGTCTTACTACAATGAGCAGTTCTTC
size: NA
J: TRBJ2-1
V: TRBV5-4
D: NA

CDR3: CASSGGQGAGGANVLTF
DNA: TGCGCCAGCAGCGGCGGACAGGGGGCGGGTGGGGCCAACGTCCTGACTTTC
size: few
J: TRBJ2-6
V: TRBV5-1
D: TRBD1

CDR3: CASSPQGRHTEAFF
DNA: TGTGCCAGCAGCCCCCAGGGACGGCACACTGAAGCTTTCTTT
size: NA
J: TRBJ1-1
V: TRBV7-9
D: NA

CDR3: CASPSTKSHTDTQYF
DNA: TGTGCCAGCCCCTCGACGAAGTCCCACACAGATACGCAGTATTTT
size: NA
J: TRBJ2-3
V: TRBV6-1
D: NA

CDR3: CASSRQGGTEAFF
DNA: TGTGCCAGCAGCCGACAGGGGGGCACTGAAGCTTTCTTT
size: NA
J: TRBJ1-1
V: TRBV4-2
D: TRBD1

CDR3: CASRGQGSINEQFF
DNA: TGTGCCAGCAGAGGACAGGGTTCCATCAATGAGCAGTTCTTC
size: NA
J: TRBJ2-1
V: TRBV6-6
D: TRBD1

CDR3: CASSLARSGANVLTF
DNA: TGCGCCAGCAGCTTGGCCCGCTCTGGGGCCAACGTCCTGACTTTC
size: NA
J: TRBJ2-6
V: TRBV5-1
D: NA

CDR3: CASSGDTETQYF
DNA: TGTGCCAGCAGCGGAGACACAGAGACCCAGTACTTC
size: NA
J: TRBJ2-5
V: TRBV9
D: NA

CDR3: CASSSPMAIAGGPNTGELFF
DNA: TGTGCCAGCAGTTCGCCCATGGCGATAGCGGGAGGGCCCAACACCGGGGAGCTGTTTTTT
size: few
J: TRBJ2-2
V: TRBV27
D: TRBD2

CDR3: CASSLAPGGSYEQYF
DNA: TGTGCCAGCAGCTTAGCGCCTGGCGGGAGCTACGAGCAGTACTTC
size: NA
J: TRBJ2-7
V: TRBV7-2
D: TRBD2

CDR3: CASSEHMGFGELFF
DNA: TGTGCCAGCAGTGAACACATGGGATTCGGGGAGCTGTTTTTT
size: NA
J: TRBJ2-2
V: TRBV6-5
D: NA

CDR3: CASSSAHRVDEQYF
DNA: TGCGCCAGCAGCTCCGCCCACAGGGTTGACGAGCAGTACTTC
size: NA
J: TRBJ2-7
V: TRBV5-1
D: NA

CDR3: CASSLYEGYEQYF
DNA: TGTGCCAGCAGCTTATATGAGGGTTACGAGCAGTACTTC
size: once
J: TRBJ2-7
V: TRBV7-2
D: NA

CDR3: CASRISYEQYF
DNA: TGTGCCAGCAGGATCTCCTACGAGCAGTACTTC
size: once
J: TRBJ2-7
V: TRBV7-2
D: NA

CDR3: CASSRGQGVYEQYF
DNA: TGCGCCAGCAGCCGGGGACAGGGGGTCTACGAGCAGTACTTC
size: once
J: TRBJ2-7
V: TRBV5-1
D: TRBD1

CDR3: CASSLVEGVTNEQFF
DNA: TGTGCCAGCAGCTTAGTGGAGGGGGTAACCAATGAGCAGTTCTTC
size: NA
J: TRBJ2-1
V: TRBV7-2
D: NA

CDR3: CASSLRQGSFDEQYF
DNA: TGCGCCAGCAGCCTGCGACAGGGCTCGTTCGACGAGCAGTACTTC
size: NA
J: TRBJ2-7
V: TRBV5-1
D: TRBD1

CDR3: CASSLGGIDTQYF
DNA: TGCGCCAGCAGCTTGGGTGGTATAGATACGCAGTATTTT
size: NA
J: TRBJ2-3
V: TRBV5-1
D: NA

CDR3: CSVWAGAATGNTIYF
DNA: TGCAGCGTATGGGCGGGGGCGGCAACTGGAAACACCATATATTTT
size: NA
J: TRBJ1-3
V: TRBV29-1
D: NA

CDR3: CASSVLENEQFF
DNA: TGTGCCAGCAGCGTCCTAGAGAATGAGCAGTTCTTC
size: NA
J: TRBJ2-1
V: TRBV11-2
D: NA

CDR3: CASSSAGPGANYGYTF
DNA: TGTGCCAGCAGCTCAGCAGGGCCGGGGGCTAACTATGGCTACACCTTC
size: NA
J: TRBJ1-2
V: TRBV13
D: NA

CDR3: CASRRGGTVNTGELFF
DNA: TGTGCCAGCAGGCGAGGAGGGACAGTGAACACCGGGGAGCTGTTTTTT
size: NA
J: TRBJ2-2
V: TRBV27
D: NA

CDR3: CASNTITGTDSNEQFF
DNA: TGTGCCAGCAACACTATCACCGGGACAGACTCCAATGAGCAGTTCTTC
size: NA
J: TRBJ2-1
V: TRBV21-1
D: NA

CDR3: CASSTRGGQETQYF
DNA: TGCGCCAGCAGCACCCGAGGAGGTCAAGAGACCCAGTACTTC
size: NA
J: TRBJ2-5
V: TRBV5-1
D: NA

CDR3: CASSFLGQNTEAFF
DNA: TGTGCCAGCAGTTTTCTCGGCCAGAACACTGAAGCTTTCTTT
size: NA
J: TRBJ1-1
V: TRBV28
D: NA

CDR3: CASSPPGRLNQPQHF
DNA: TGTGCCAGCTCACCACCGGGACGGCTAAATCAGCCCCAGCATTTT
size: NA
J: TRBJ1-5
V: TRBV18
D: NA

CDR3: CASSRPGQRAFF
DNA: TGTGCCAGCAGTCGTCCGGGACAGCGAGCTTTCTTT
size: NA
J: TRBJ1-1
V: TRBV2
D: TRBD1

CDR3: CAISELAGESTGELFF
DNA: TGTGCCATCAGTGAGTTAGCGGGAGAGAGCACCGGGGAGCTGTTTTTT
size: NA
J: TRBJ2-2
V: TRBV10-3
D: TRBD2

CDR3: CASSPGLAGAGTDTQYF
DNA: TGTGCCAGTAGTCCGGGACTAGCGGGAGCCGGGACAGATACGCAGTATTTT
size: NA
J: TRBJ2-3
V: TRBV19
D: TRBD2

CDR3: CASSQRIPGLGGELFF
DNA: TGTGCCAGCAGTCAACGGATTCCGGGATTGGGCGGGGAGCTGTTTTTT
size: once
J: TRBJ2-2
V: TRBV27
D: NA

CDR3: CASSPIAGPAKNIQYF
DNA: TGTGCCAGCAGTCCAATAGCGGGACCGGCCAAAAACATTCAGTACTTC
size: NA
J: TRBJ2-4
V: TRBV28
D: TRBD2

CDR3: CASSLDAGGTDTQYF
DNA: TGTGCCAGCAGCTTAGACGCAGGGGGAACAGATACGCAGTATTTT
size: NA
J: TRBJ2-3
V: TRBV7-2
D: TRBD1

CDR3: CASTKRDANTGELFF
DNA: TGTGCCAGCACCAAGCGTGATGCGAACACCGGGGAGCTGTTTTTT
size: once
J: TRBJ2-2
V: TRBV9
D: NA